The T cell receptor (beta chain) described here comes from a study of graft-versus-host responses after intestinal transplantation. Study-wide context: Every recipient underwent anti-thymocyte globulin induction, then tacrolimus and steroids for 3 to 4 years.

The assay was immunoSEQ multiplex PCR, and TCRdb's table has in-frame clones only and misses some. The sample contains fewer than 120,000 clones, around 93% of which appear only once. Study-level findings and limits: GvH clones appeared in recipient marrow, some first in ileum or blood. When patients had graft-donor T cell macrochimerism, their allografts held high graft-versus-host to host-versus-graft clonal ratios.

Unmatched junction bases numbered 10, after V lost 6 bases and J lost 8 bases. The CDR3 spans 14 residues. The germline CDR1 and CDR2 sequences are SGHVT and SQSDAQ. About this clone itself: Its antigen is not identified.

The V gene is TRBV7-4, the J gene TRBJ1-2; 9 nucleotides align to TRBD1. This TCR was recovered from a human donor who received an intestinal transplant. The source material was unstimulated CD8+ T cells sorted from spleen or lymph node cells, sampled before intestinal transplant. The CDR3 reads CASSLGTGKIGYTF. DNA for the CDR3: TGTGCCAGCAGTCTCGGGACAGGGAAGATAGGCTACACCTTC.